These 21 T cell receptor beta chains came from one sample sequenced in a study of radiotherapy plus CTLA-4 blockade in lung cancer. The repertoire was sequenced with immunoSEQ multiplex PCR; TCRdb's copy has only in-frame clones and lacks some. This sample has approximately 47,000 clones, with more than 75% found just once. Sequences were derived from peripheral blood, sampled from a patient treated with radiotherapy plus ipilimumab. The receptors were gathered from a human donor with non-small cell lung cancer who had stable disease on radiotherapy plus ipilimumab.

In DNA, the CDR3 is TGCGCCGGCTCGAGGTGCGATGCCCCTTACTTC. Translating it yields CAGSRCDAPYF. The chain combines TRBV10-1 with TRBJ2-5, with unresolved D. Trimming took off 11 bases at V and 14 bases at J, with 21 bases between the two ends. The length of the CDR3 is 11 residues. Germline V CDR1 and CDR2: WNHNN, SYGVQD (reference sequence).

The V and J genes are TRBV28 and TRBJ1-1, with TRBD1 as a possible D gene (6 bases). V lost 6 bases to trimming and J lost 1 base, with 9 bases between them. Germline V lookup: CDR1 MDHEN, CDR2 SYDVKM. CDR3 size: 13 residues. CDR3 coding DNA: TGTGCCAGCAGAACACAGGGGAACACTGAAGCTTTCTTT. Protein product: CASRTQGNTEAFF.

This chain links TRBV6-5 with TRBJ2-7, with TRBD2 matching 10 bases. The CDR3 loop spans 16 amino acids. Germline V gene sequence: CDR1 MNHEY, CDR2 SVGAGI. V dropped 1 base and J dropped 2; count of bases not matched to a gene: 5. The DNA for the CDR3 is TGTGCCAGCAGTTACTGGCGGGGGACTAGCGCCTACGAGCAGTACTTC. It yields the protein CASSYWRGTSAYEQYF.

V is TRBV5-6 and J is TRBJ1-1; 9 bases fit TRBD1. CDR1 is SGHDT and CDR2 is YYEEEE in the germline V gene. The CDR3 is 14 amino acids. Trimming removed 2 bases from V and 5 bases from J; junction bases left unmatched: 4. The CDR3 region has the DNA TGTGCCAGCAGCTTAGGACAGGGGAGGACTGAAGCTTTCTTT. This codes for CASSLGQGRTEAFF. The whole variable domain, filled in from reference TRBV5-6 and TRBJ1-1, reads DAGVTQSPTHLIKTRGQQVTLRCSPKSGHDTVSWYQQALGQGPQFIFQYYEEEERQRGNFPDRFSGHQFPNYSSELNVNALLLGDSALYLCASSLGQGRTEAFFGQGTRLTVV.

The chain recombines TRBV27 with TRBJ1-5; D is uncertain. CDR3 length: 13 amino acids. Between the trimmed V and J ends, which lost 5 bases and 0 bases, there was a span of 5 bases. Germline V CDR1 and CDR2: MNHEY, SMNVEV (reference sequence). The CDR3 nucleotides are TGTGCCAGCAGTACCGGTAGCAATCAGCCCCAGCATTTT. Its protein product is CASSTGSNQPQHF.

This clone has just one count. The rearrangement uses TRBV7-3 and TRBJ2-7, with D tentatively TRBD1 (5 bases). Germline V gene sequence: CDR1 SGHTA, CDR2 FQGTGA. Between the trimmed V and J ends, which lost 0 bases and 0 bases, there was a span of 15 bases. The CDR3 is 17 amino acids. CDR3 sequence reads: CASSLTPATAISYEQYF. The CDR3 coding sequence is TGTGCCAGCAGCTTAACCCCCGCGACAGCAATCTCCTACGAGCAGTACTTC.

The chain carries TRBV9 and TRBJ2-7, with 9 bases that match TRBD1. CDR1 SGDLS and CDR2 YYNGEE come from the germline V gene. Germline trimming cut 1 base from V and 1 base from J; bases unmatched to any gene: 6. This CDR3 contains 16 residues. CDR3 DNA sequence: TGTGCCAGCAGCGTATCGGGACAGGGTGGGTCCTACGAGCAGTACTTC. It translates to CASSVSGQGGSYEQYF.

The chain joins TRBV5-4 to TRBJ1-2; D possibly corresponds to TRBD1 (6 bases). Trimming shortened V by 4 bases and J by 2 bases, and 12 bases separated the two germline ends. CDR3 length: 14 residues. CDR1 is SGHNT and CDR2 is YYREEE in the germline V gene (reference sequence). In DNA form, the CDR3 reads TGTGCCAGCAGCACTGGAGGACAGAACTATGGCTACACCTTC. Residues: CASSTGGQNYGYTF. The whole variable domain, filled in from reference TRBV5-4 and TRBJ1-2, reads ETGVTQSPTHLIKTRGQQVTLRCSSQSGHNTVSWYQQALGQGPQFIFQYYREEENGRGNFPPRFSGLQFPNYSSELNVNALELDDSALYLCASSTGGQNYGYTFGSGTRLTVV.

This chain joins TRBV7-8 and TRBJ2-7; 8 bases are shared with TRBD2. Per the germline V gene, CDR1 is SGHVS and CDR2 is FQNEAQ. CDR3 length: 14 residues. Losses at the gene ends were 0 bases for V and 6 bases for J; bases not matched to a gene: 4. Here the CDR3 reads CASSLAPAGAEQYF. The CDR3 region has the DNA TGTGCCAGCAGCTTAGCGCCAGCGGGAGCCGAGCAGTACTTC.

The CDR3 sequence: CASSLTRQPEGNEQYF. CDR3 nucleotides: TGTGCCAGTAGTCTCACTCGACAGCCGGAGGGGAACGAGCAGTACTTC. The rearrangement uses TRBV19 and TRBJ2-7, with D perhaps TRBD2 (6 bases). In germline, CDR1 is LNHDA, CDR2 SQIVND (reference sequence). Trimming left V 5 bases short and J 5 bases short, with 22 bases between. The CDR3 sequence is 16 residues long.

The chain is built from TRBV28 and TRBJ2-1; 9 nucleotides agree with TRBD1. The CDR3 length is 16 residues. V lost 5 bases, J lost 5 bases, and 10 bases stayed unmatched. Germline CDR1 is MDHEN and CDR2 is SYDVKM. CDR3 sequence (DNA): TGTGCCAGCAGTCTCTCCGGGACAGGGCCTGACAATGAGCAGTTCTTC. Translated: CASSLSGTGPDNEQFF.

V gene TRBV7-9 combines with J gene TRBJ2-4, with 10 bases matching TRBD1. The CDR3 runs to 16 residues. Germline lookup yields CDR1 SEHNR and CDR2 FQNEAQ (reference sequence). V was pared by 4 bases and J by 1 base, with 4 bases of the junction left unmatched. The CDR3 region has the DNA TGTGCCAGCAGCTCGACAGGGGGCTGGGCCAAAAACATTCAGTACTTC. Translated, it gives CASSSTGGWAKNIQYF.

The chain recombines TRBV9 with TRBJ1-2; possibly TRBD1 for D (5 bases). This CDR3 spans 16 amino acids. Deletions cut 0 bases from V and 3 bases from J, with 15 bases between. CDR1 is SGDLS, CDR2 YYNGEE, per germline. The CDR3: CASSVAPREGHYGYTF. The CDR3, as DNA: TGTGCCAGCAGCGTAGCTCCCAGGGAGGGACACTATGGCTACACCTTC.

This clone was seen once. The V and J genes are TRBV19 and TRBJ2-7, with D possibly TRBD1 on 5 matching bases. The CDR3 consists of 12 residues. Germline V gene lookup returns CDR1 LNHDA and CDR2 SQIVND (reference sequence). Trimming shortened V by 4 bases and J by 7 bases, and 11 bases separated the two germline ends. For the CDR3, the DNA is TGTGCCAGTAGTACCTCCAGGGAAGAGCAGTACTTC. Translating gives CASSTSREEQYF.

The V call is TRBV5-1, the J call TRBJ2-7, with 7 bases lining up with TRBD2. The CDR3 covers 15 residues. Germline V gene sequence: CDR1 SGHRS, CDR2 YFSETQ. J was trimmed by 2 bases and V by 4 bases; bases with no gene match: 9. In DNA, the CDR3 is TGCGCCAGCAGCCCCACCGGGACTAACCCCTACGAGCAGTACTTC. Translation: CASSPTGTNPYEQYF. Drawing the rest from reference TRBV5-1 and TRBJ2-7, the complete variable domain is KAGVTQTPRYLIKTRGQQVTLSCSPISGHRSVSWYQQTPGQGLQFLFEYFSETQRNKGNFPGRFSGRQFSNSRSEMNVSTLELGDSALYLCASSPTGTNPYEQYFGPGTRLTVT.

This clone was detected once. CDR3 sequence: CASRGTSGRLGYEQYF. The CDR3, as DNA: TGTGCCAGCAGAGGGACTAGCGGGAGGCTCGGCTACGAGCAGTACTTC. The chain has TRBV2 and TRBJ2-7; 15 nucleotides agree with TRBD2. Looked up from germline, CDR1 is SNHLY and CDR2 is FYNNEI. J lost 3 bases, V lost 6 bases, and 6 bases had no gene match. This CDR3 region has 16 residues.

In DNA form, the CDR3 reads TGTGCCAGCAGCTTTAACAGCGGGGACACAGATACGCAGTATTTT. Protein: CASSFNSGDTDTQYF. The chain is built from TRBV7-2 and TRBJ2-3; 7 bases line up with TRBD2. The V segment lost 3 bases and the J segment 2 bases; nucleotides outside the gene matches: 5. This CDR3 is 15 amino acids long. CDR1 and CDR2 (germline): SGHTA, FQGNSA.

The chain uses TRBV7-3 and TRBJ2-1; D is unresolved. Germline assignment: CDR1 SGHTA and CDR2 FQGTGA. Trimming removed 5 bases from V and 1 base from J, with 12 bases in between. This CDR3 spans 15 amino acids. The DNA for the CDR3 is TGTGCCAGCAGCCCCTCCTCAGTGTCCTACAATGAGCAGTTCTTC. Translating gives CASSPSSVSYNEQFF.

The chain has TRBV7-9 and TRBJ1-1, with D possibly TRBD1 on 6 matching bases. Germline CDR1 and CDR2: SEHNR and FQNEAQ (reference sequence). V was trimmed by 1 base and J by 0 bases, leaving 6 bases between them. The CDR3 has 14 amino acids. The CDR3 loop reads CASSLGGLNTEAFF. CDR3 nucleotide sequence: TGTGCCAGCAGCTTAGGGGGGCTGAACACTGAAGCTTTCTTT.

V gene TRBV19 combines with J gene TRBJ2-5, with 9 bases fitting TRBD1. The CDR3 length is 14 residues. The germline V gene encodes CDR1 LNHDA and CDR2 SQIVND (reference sequence). Germline trimming cut 6 bases from V and 3 bases from J; bases unmatched to any gene: 5. The CDR3 bases are TGTGCCAGTAGCCGACAGGGGGGTGAAGAGACCCAGTACTTC. Translation: CASSRQGGEETQYF.

The chain joins TRBV10-3 to TRBJ2-6, with TRBD1 as a possible D gene (6 bases). The germline CDR1 and CDR2 sequences are ENHRY and SYGVKD. V was pared by 2 bases and J by 0 bases, with 8 bases between. This CDR3 is built from 16 residues. CDR3 loop: CAISEGQHSGANVLTF. In DNA, the CDR3 is TGTGCCATCAGTGAGGGACAGCACTCTGGGGCCAACGTCCTGACTTTC.